The sequence of this T cell receptor (delta chain) was determined in a study of Vδ1+ human thymocytes. Study-wide results and limits: Thymic TRG and TRD repertoires appeared highly polyclonal.

CDR1 is TSWWSYY and CDR2 is QGS in the germline V gene. This CDR3 has 16 residues. Trimming left V 0 bases short and J 0 bases short, with 11 bases between. Remarks on this clone: The antigen is not known.

RNA was extracted from the cells and then reverse transcribed. Multiplex PCR used pooled V-gene forward primers and a constant-region reverse primer to amplify CDR3s. TCRdb fed the multiplex PCR reads into CATT to redo clone calling. The sample yields about 55,000 delta-chain clones, more than 15% seen once. Vdelta1+ thymocyte sorts reached between about 97% and 99.6% purity. The specimen was Vdelta1+ gamma-delta thymocytes from the thymus. Subset here: FACS-sorted CD3+ TCRalphabeta- TCRVdelta1+ TCRVdelta2- thymocytes. This clonotype was obtained from a boy in the first two years of life who had congenital heart surgery. The gene calls are TRDV1 and TRDJ1; no firm D call. CDR3 sequence reads: CALGELVWRYTDKLIF. CDR3 nucleotides: TGTGCTCTTGGGGAACTAGTGTGGAGATACACCGATAAACTCATCTTT.